One and the same sample provided the 32 T cell receptor beta chains below, sequenced in a study of regulatory T cells in long-lasting Graves disease. The authors built TCR beta libraries using iRepertoire HTBI primers and Arm-PCR of CDR3 regions. Each CDR3 protein is one row after TCRdb ran MiXCR on the multiplex PCR reads. This table has 400,000 to 500,000 distinct CDR3 sequences, roughly a fifth appearing once. The time point here: persistent/refractory GD, antithyroid drugs over 5 years with positive TRAb. Construction of the TCR library relied on RNA isolated from PBMCs. The sample was peripheral blood mononuclear cells (PBMCs), taken when the disease was refractory, from a patient treated with antithyroid drugs. All receptors derive from a female donor with Graves disease.

This clonotype appeared many times. V gene TRBV29-1 combines with J gene TRBJ1-1, with 7 bases matching TRBD1. Germline trimming cut 7 bases from V and 1 base from J; bases unmatched to any gene: 9. This CDR3 comprises 14 residues. Looked up from germline, CDR1 is SQVTM and CDR2 is ANQGSEA. In DNA, the CDR3 is TGCAGCGCGGGGGACCGGGACAGGAACACTGAAGCTTTCTTT. Amino acid sequence: CSAGDRDRNTEAFF.

This clonotype was detected ten times or more. The CDR3 sequence: CASSKTPGTGISPLHF. The DNA for the CDR3 is TGTGCCAGCAGTAAAACACCCGGGACAGGGATCTCACCCCTCCACTTT. This chain joins TRBV6-1 and TRBJ1-6, with 9 bases fitting TRBD1. V lost 5 bases to trimming and J lost 10 bases; unmatched junction nucleotides: 12. The CDR3 loop spans 16 amino acids. The germline V gene encodes CDR1 MNHNS and CDR2 SASEGT.

This chain uses TRBV30 with TRBJ2-7, with D perhaps being TRBD1 or TRBD2 (6 bases each). CDR1 is GTSNPN and CDR2 is SVGIG in the germline V gene (reference sequence). This CDR3 is 13 amino acids long. Trimming pared 1 base from V and 2 bases from J, leaving 9 bases between. CDR3 sequence reads: CAWSGGATYEQYF. In DNA form, the CDR3 reads TGTGCCTGGAGTGGGGGGGCCACCTACGAGCAGTACTTC.

The sample holds many counts of this clonotype. The chain links TRBV11-2 to TRBJ2-5, with D unresolved. The V and J ends lost 0 bases and 7 bases respectively, with 12 bases between them. Germline CDR1 is SGHAT and CDR2 is FQNNGV. CDR3 size: 14 residues. The CDR3 region is CASSLDLPVRTQYF. CDR3 nucleotides: TGTGCCAGCAGCTTAGATCTCCCCGTGAGGACCCAGTACTTC.

This CDR3 reads CASGALKNTEAFF. The CDR3 DNA is TGTGCCAGCGGTGCGCTCAAGAACACTGAAGCTTTCTTT. The chain uses TRBV6-1 and TRBJ1-1; D remains unclear. In germline, CDR1 is MNHNS, CDR2 SASEGT. Trimming pared 8 bases from V and 1 base from J, leaving 11 bases between. This CDR3 contains 13 residues.

This clonotype was detected only a few times. This rearrangement joins TRBV20-1 to TRBJ1-5, with D uncertain. CDR1 is DFQATT, CDR2 SNEGSKA, per germline (reference sequence). This CDR3 spans 12 amino acids. V lost 5 bases to trimming and J lost 6 bases, with 11 bases between them. CDR3 region: CSAGRSGQPQHF. CDR3 bases: TGCAGTGCTGGCAGATCGGGTCAGCCCCAGCATTTT.

This chain links TRBV20-1 with TRBJ1-1; a weak D match, TRBD1 (6 bases). This CDR3 comprises 15 residues. V dropped 6 bases and J dropped 1 base, with 18 bases sitting between them. From germline, CDR1 is DFQATT and CDR2 SNEGSKA (reference sequence). CDR3 in DNA: TGCAGTGCCAGCCGGGACAAGGTCACGAACACTGAAGCTTTCTTT. Encoded protein: CSASRDKVTNTEAFF.

This chain connects TRBV7-3 to TRBJ1-6; D is unclear. CDR3 length equals 13 residues. The V and J ends lost 5 bases and 8 bases respectively, with 10 bases between them. In germline, CDR1 is SGHTA, CDR2 FQGTGA. The CDR3 is CASSLQNHSPLHF. In DNA, the CDR3 is TGTGCCAGCAGCCTCCAAAATCATTCACCCCTCCACTTT.

There are many counts of this clonotype. This chain joins TRBV6-1 and TRBJ2-7, with TRBD1 as a possible D gene (6 bases). This CDR3 has 17 residues. Germline V gene lookup returns CDR1 MNHNS and CDR2 SASEGT. Trimming took off 0 bases at V and 4 bases at J, with 19 bases between the two ends. DNA of the CDR3: TGTGCCAGCAGTGAAGCTCACACAGGGAAGGCGGCGTACGAGCAGTACTTC. It specifies CASSEAHTGKAAYEQYF.

This clonotype appeared many times. The chain joins TRBV29-1 to TRBJ2-7; D is perhaps TRBD1 (6 bases). V gave up 7 bases and J gave up 9 bases, with 16 bases separating them. CDR1 is SQVTM, CDR2 ANQGSEA, per germline. The CDR3 spans 11 residues. Here the CDR3 reads CSALTGLGQYF. The CDR3 DNA sequence: TGCAGCGCCCTGACAGGTCTTGGGCAGTACTTC.

V gene TRBV5-5 combines with J gene TRBJ2-5, with 9 bases fitting TRBD2. J lost 5 bases, V lost 3 bases, and 17 bases had no gene match. This CDR3 contains 18 residues. The germline V gene has CDR1 SGHKS and CDR2 YYEKEE (reference sequence). CDR3 DNA sequence: TGTGCCAGCAGCTCAACACCATATAGCGGGAGAAGGAGGGAGACCCAGTACTTC. Translated: CASSSTPYSGRRRETQYF.

This clonotype was picked up a small number of times. The rearrangement links TRBV29-1 to TRBJ2-2; the match to TRBD1 covers 12 bases. The CDR3 has 15 residues. Trimming took 2 bases from V and 5 from J; bases not matched to a gene: 3. Germline V gives CDR1 SQVTM, CDR2 ANQGSEA. The CDR3 region is CSVEPGQGATGELFF. CDR3 DNA: TGCAGCGTTGAACCGGGACAGGGGGCGACCGGGGAGCTGTTTTTT.

CDR3 in amino acids: CASSSWVDGTDTQYF. In DNA form, the CDR3 reads TGTGCCAGCAGTTCCTGGGTCGACGGAACAGATACGCAGTATTTT. This chain connects TRBV6-2 or TRBV6-3 to TRBJ2-3; D is ambiguous. V was pared by 4 bases and J by 3 bases, with 14 bases between. CDR3 length equals 15 residues. CDR1 is MNHEY, CDR2 SVGEGT, per germline.

The genes are TRBV20-1 and TRBJ2-4, with a tentative D call TRBD1 (6 bases). This CDR3 has 14 amino acids. Germline V gene data show CDR1 as DFQATT and CDR2 as SNEGSKA (reference sequence). V was cut by 6 bases and J by 0 bases, with 12 bases left in between. The CDR3 spells CSASTGLAKNIQYF. CDR3 DNA: TGCAGTGCATCGACAGGCCTAGCCAAAAACATTCAGTACTTC.

This clonotype showed up just a few times. The chain couples TRBV7-9 to TRBJ1-4; 9 positions match TRBD1. Germline CDR1 SEHNR, CDR2 FQNEAQ (reference sequence). J lost 0 bases, V lost 5 bases, and 4 bases had no gene match. The CDR3 has 16 residues. The CDR3 bases are TGTGCCAGCAGCGGGACAGGGCATCCAACTAATGAAAAACTGTTTTTT. It encodes CASSGTGHPTNEKLFF.

This clonotype was seen more than once but under ten times. J is TRBJ2-2 and V is TRBV2; 7 nucleotides agree with TRBD2. The germline gives CDR1 SNHLY, CDR2 FYNNEI. The CDR3 consists of 16 residues. V gave up 9 bases and J gave up 1 base; unmatched junction bases: 11. This CDR3 reads CARGGADTQNTGELFF. CDR3 sequence (DNA): TGTGCCAGGGGAGGGGCCGACACGCAGAACACCGGGGAGCTGTTTTTT.

In this sample, this clonotype turned up many times. The chain couples TRBV28 to TRBJ1-6, with a possible D match to TRBD1 (5 bases). V lost 4 bases and J 13 bases, leaving 17 bases between the germline ends. The CDR3 runs 14 residues. From germline, CDR1 is MDHEN and CDR2 SYDVKM. The CDR3 DNA sequence: TGTGCCAGCAGTTACGGACCGGGGGAGGTTCCCCTCCACTTT. This sequence encodes CASSYGPGEVPLHF.

This clonotype was found many times. This chain joins TRBV20-1 and TRBJ1-2; TRBD1 matches at 11 bases. The length of the CDR3 is 15 residues. Germline CDR1 reads DFQATT; CDR2 reads SNEGSKA (reference sequence). V lost 0 bases, J lost 3 bases, and 3 bases stayed unmatched. Here the CDR3 reads CSARDLGQGDYGYTF. The CDR3 nucleotides read TGCAGTGCTAGAGATTTGGGACAGGGGGACTATGGCTACACCTTC.

This clonotype was detected many times. The chain joins TRBV28 to TRBJ1-4; D might be TRBD1 (6 bases). The CDR3 length is 14 residues. Trimming shortened V by 5 bases and J by 4 bases, and 11 bases separated the two germline ends. Per the germline V gene, CDR1 is MDHEN and CDR2 is SYDVKM. CDR3 sequence (DNA): TGTGCCAGCAGTCGGGGGCTAATTAATGAAAAACTGTTTTTT. Translation: CASSRGLINEKLFF.

The chain carries TRBV20-1 and TRBJ2-3; 12 nucleotides align to TRBD2. The CDR3 extends over 19 amino acids. V was pared by 3 bases and J by 5 bases, with 18 bases of the junction left unmatched. Germline-derived CDR1 and CDR2 are DFQATT and SNEGSKA (reference sequence). The CDR3 DNA follows: TGCAGTGCTAGCGCGGAAATACTAGCGGGAGGTTGGGTAGGAGATACGCAGTATTTT. Translation: CSASAEILAGGWVGDTQYF.

This CDR3 is CASSLMRESDKNIQYF. The CDR3 DNA follows: TGTGCCAGCAGCTTAATGCGGGAGTCTGACAAAAACATTCAGTACTTC. This chain links TRBV7-9 with TRBJ2-4; 7 nucleotides line up with TRBD2. The J segment lost 3 bases and the V segment lost 2 bases, leaving 7 bases of the junction unmatched. The CDR3 totals 16 residues. Germline CDR1 SEHNR, CDR2 FQNEAQ (reference sequence).

This clonotype was seen a handful of times. V usage is TRBV29-1 and J usage is TRBJ2-2, with 12 bases aligning to TRBD2. The V and J ends lost 6 bases and 3 bases, in that order; junction bases with no gene match: 11. The CDR3 extends over 17 amino acids. The V gene's germline CDR1 is SQVTM and CDR2 ANQGSEA. The CDR3 DNA reads as TGCAGCGTGTCGACTAGCGGGAGTAGGGTGTACACCGGGGAGCTGTTTTTT. Encoded protein: CSVSTSGSRVYTGELFF.

This chain uses TRBV12-3 or TRBV12-4 with TRBJ2-1, with D unclear. CDR3 length equals 13 residues. V dropped 4 bases and J dropped 5 bases, with 9 bases sitting between them. In nucleotides, the CDR3 is TGTGCCAGCAGTTCGATAATCCACAATGAGCAGTTCTTC. This codes for CASSSIIHNEQFF.

As for this clonotype: Its ends do not fully match the called genes, so a read error is possible. V gene TRBV20-1 combines with J gene TRBJ1-1; the D gene is possibly TRBD1 (5 bases). This CDR3 region has 13 residues. CDR1 and CDR2 from the germline V gene are DFQATT and SNEGSKA (reference sequence). This CDR3 is CRPGGDSNTEALF. CDR3 nucleotide sequence: TGCAGACCCGGTGGGGACTCAAACACTGAAGCTCTCTTT.

Ten or more counts support this clonotype. The V and J genes are TRBV12-3 or TRBV12-4 and TRBJ2-5; 8 positions match TRBD1. V dropped 6 bases and J dropped 3; count of bases not matched to a gene: 3. There are 13 residues in the CDR3. DNA of the CDR3: TGTGCCAGCAGCCGGGACAGGAAAGAGACCCAGTACTTC. This sequence encodes CASSRDRKETQYF.

In its sample, this clonotype was seen many times. The J gene is TRBJ2-7, the V gene TRBV29-1; 7 nucleotides align to TRBD1. J lost 5 bases, V lost 5 bases, and 6 bases had no gene match. Germline V gene lookup returns CDR1 SQVTM and CDR2 ANQGSEA. The CDR3 consists of 12 residues. The CDR3 region is CSVLAGGHEQYF. CDR3 nucleotide sequence: TGCAGCGTTTTGGCAGGGGGTCACGAGCAGTACTTC.

This rearrangement joins TRBV28 to TRBJ2-1, with D possibly matching TRBD2 (5 bases). This CDR3 has 17 amino acids. CDR1 is MDHEN, CDR2 SYDVKM, per germline. V lost 1 base and J 1 base, leaving 14 bases between the germline ends. The CDR3 DNA sequence: TGTGCCAGCAGTTTATATGAGGACTTAAGGTCCTACAATGAGCAGTTCTTC. Translated: CASSLYEDLRSYNEQFF.

This clonotype was counted many times. CDR3 nucleotides: TGTGCCAGCACCCGGGGGACAGGGGTTACCTACGAGCAGTACTTC. Protein product: CASTRGTGVTYEQYF. The chain carries TRBV28 and TRBJ2-7; 10 nucleotides align to TRBD1. The V and J ends lost 7 bases and 2 bases, in that order; junction bases with no gene match: 8. The germline CDR1 and CDR2 sequences are MDHEN and SYDVKM. The CDR3 spans 15 residues.

The V and J genes are TRBV29-1 and TRBJ1-1; 7 bases line up with TRBD1. CDR1 is SQVTM, CDR2 ANQGSEA, per germline. After removal of 7 bases from V and 1 base from J, the junction contained 6 bases not matched to a gene. The length of the CDR3 is 13 residues. CDR3 DNA: TGCAGCGCCGGACAGGCTTCGAACACTGAAGCTTTCTTT. It translates to CSAGQASNTEAFF.

V and J are TRBV5-1 and TRBJ1-3, with TRBD1 matching 9 bases. The V gene end was trimmed by 4 bases and the J gene end by 2 bases; junction bases not matched to a gene: 7. CDR1 and CDR2 from the germline V gene are SGHRS and YFSETQ. The CDR3 has 16 residues. CDR3 amino acids: CASSASRQGAGNTIYF. In nucleotides, the CDR3 is TGCGCCAGCAGCGCGAGTCGACAGGGGGCTGGAAACACCATATATTTT.

V and J are TRBV19 and TRBJ2-7, with D possibly matching TRBD2 (6 bases). Germline values: CDR1 LNHDA, CDR2 SQIVND (reference sequence). The CDR3 extends over 14 amino acids. Trimming removed 3 bases at V and 4 bases at J, with 13 bases between. The CDR3 DNA is TGTGCCAGTAGTATGACGGGAGTGGGTTACGAGCAGTACTTC. It codes for CASSMTGVGYEQYF. The entire variable domain, with the rest obtained from reference TRBV19 and TRBJ2-7, is as follows: DGGITQSPKYLFRKEGQNVTLSCEQNLNHDAMYWYRQDPGQGLRLIYYSQIVNDFQKGDIAEGYSVSREKKESFPLTVTSAQKNPTAFYLCASSMTGVGYEQYFGPGTRLTVT.

This clonotype was counted many times. The V gene is TRBV12-3 or TRBV12-4, the J gene TRBJ2-7, with D unresolved. CDR3 length: 15 residues. V lost 3 bases and J lost 5, with 17 bases in between. DNA of the CDR3: TGTGCCAGCAGTTTCGCAGGCTCAAAGCACCACGAGCAGTACTTC. This sequence encodes CASSFAGSKHHEQYF.